The TCR beta chain under discussion was sequenced for a study of low-dose radiotherapy and immunotherapy resistance in tumors. TRAV and TRBV primers primed cDNA for both TCRalpha and TCRbeta. A constant-region primer paired with the V-primer adapter amplified TCRs over about 19 PCR cycles. A single record per CDR3 protein comes from TCRdb applying MiXCR to the reads. The sample records around 90,000 distinct CDR3 sequences, 15% to 20% being singletons. Trimming removed 3 bases from V and 7 bases from J, with 10 bases in between. This CDR3 spans 12 amino acids. Germline CDR1 is KGHSH and CDR2 is LQKENI. This clonotype was recorded many times. Time point meaning: before trial treatment. Inclusion covered patients whose advanced solid tumors lacked tumor-infiltrating lymphocytes.

This TCR was recovered from a male donor with prostate cancer. This rearrangement joins TRBV18 to TRBJ2-7, with D maybe TRBD2 (5 bases). The sample in question was PBMCs, obtained before treatment. The CDR3 nucleotides read TGTGCCAGCTCACCGGGAGACCAGGAGCAGTACTTC. Translation gives CASSPGDQEQYF.